The next 14 T cell receptor beta chains were all read from a single sample in a study of T cell responses to AZD1222 COVID-19 vaccine. This table comes from immunoSEQ multiplex PCR, and its TCRdb copy is limited to in-frame clones, with some not included. Altogether some 200,000 clones are present, about 89% being singletons, with the ten largest covering 3% to 4%. The sample consisted of peripheral blood, taken 28 days after the second AZD1222 dose. The receptors derive from an adult who received the AZD1222 COVID-19 vaccine.

The V call is TRBV27, the J call TRBJ1-2; maybe TRBD1 (5 bases). Germline CDR1 is MNHEY and CDR2 is SMNVEV (reference sequence). The CDR3 contains 16 residues. With 0 bases removed from V and 8 bases from J, the gap between germline ends came to 19 bases. CDR3 loop: CASSLSRDVVFSGYTF. CDR3 DNA sequence: TGTGCCAGCAGTTTATCGAGGGACGTTGTGTTTAGCGGCTACACCTTC.

The chain carries TRBV11-2 and TRBJ2-7; TRBD2 aligns across 12 bases. Germline CDR1 reads SGHAT; CDR2 reads FQNNGV. The V gene end was trimmed by 3 bases and the J gene end by 4 bases; junction bases not matched to a gene: 13. The CDR3 consists of 18 residues. The CDR3 reads CASSFWGLAGLGSYEQYF. The CDR3 DNA is TGTGCCAGCAGCTTTTGGGGACTAGCGGGCTTAGGGTCTTACGAGCAGTACTTC.

This sequence joins TRBV5-1 and TRBJ2-7; 10 bases line up with TRBD1. Trimming at V came to 4 bases and at J to 1 base, leaving 5 bases not matched to a gene. The CDR3 contains 15 residues. Germline V gives CDR1 SGHRS, CDR2 YFSETQ. In DNA form, the CDR3 reads TGCGCCAGCAGCATTCGACAGGGGGCTTCCTACGAGCAGTACTTC. This codes for CASSIRQGASYEQYF.

This sequence joins TRBV27 and TRBJ2-7; D unclear. The V end lost 3 bases, the J end lost 4 bases, and 10 bases lay between the germline ends. This CDR3 is built from 13 residues. Germline CDR1 and CDR2: MNHEY and SMNVEV (reference sequence). CDR3 region: CASSFGVSYEQYF. The CDR3 nucleotides read TGTGCCAGCAGTTTTGGTGTATCGTACGAGCAGTACTTC.

This clone showed up just once. The rearrangement joins TRBV7-9 to TRBJ2-5; 9 nucleotides align to TRBD1. The germline CDR1 and CDR2 sequences are SEHNR and FQNEAQ (reference sequence). V gave up 5 bases and J gave up 5 bases; unmatched junction bases: 6. The CDR3 loop spans 14 amino acids. In DNA form, the CDR3 reads TGTGCCAGCAGCAACCGGGACAGGGTGGAGACCCAGTACTTC. Protein: CASSNRDRVETQYF.

This chain links TRBV6-5 with TRBJ2-7, with a tentative D call TRBD1 (6 bases). The germline V gene encodes CDR1 MNHEY and CDR2 SVGAGI. The CDR3 contains 16 residues. The V end lost 1 base, the J end lost 3 bases, and 16 bases lay between the germline ends. DNA of the CDR3: TGTGCCAGCAGTTACTTGAGATCCGGGACAAACTACGAGCAGTACTTC. This sequence encodes CASSYLRSGTNYEQYF.

This sequence joins TRBV5-4 and TRBJ1-1, with 8 bases fitting TRBD1. Trimming removed 5 bases from V and 3 bases from J; junction bases left unmatched: 9. The CDR3 sequence is 15 residues long. Germline V gene sequence: CDR1 SGHNT, CDR2 YYREEE (reference sequence). CDR3 sequence (DNA): TGTGCCAGCAGTCCAAAGACAGGGGAGGACACTGAAGCTTTCTTT. Its translation: CASSPKTGEDTEAFF. The whole variable domain, filled in from reference TRBV5-4 and TRBJ1-1, reads ETGVTQSPTHLIKTRGQQVTLRCSSQSGHNTVSWYQQALGQGPQFIFQYYREEENGRGNFPPRFSGLQFPNYSSELNVNALELDDSALYLCASSPKTGEDTEAFFGQGTRLTVV.

This rearrangement joins TRBV5-1 to TRBJ2-2; D is uncertain. The CDR3 covers 13 residues. Germline CDR1 and CDR2: SGHRS and YFSETQ. Trimming shortened V by 1 base and J by 4 bases, and 5 bases separated the two germline ends. The CDR3 reads CASSLIPTGELFF. CDR3 DNA sequence: TGCGCCAGCAGCTTGATTCCCACCGGGGAGCTGTTTTTT.

The genes are TRBV25-1 and TRBJ2-1; 14 bases line up with TRBD2. The V segment lost 2 bases and the J segment 8 bases; nucleotides outside the gene matches: 2. The CDR3 sequence is 15 residues long. Germline assignment: CDR1 MGHDK and CDR2 SYGVNS. CDR3: CASSEGTSGSHEQFF. The CDR3 DNA reads TGTGCCAGCAGTGAAGGGACTAGCGGGAGTCATGAGCAGTTCTTC.

The rearrangement links TRBV27 to TRBJ2-3; possibly TRBD2 for D (5 bases). Germline lookup yields CDR1 MNHEY and CDR2 SMNVEV (reference sequence). The V end lost 2 bases, the J end lost 3 bases, and 15 bases lay between the germline ends. The CDR3 spans 16 residues. For the CDR3, the DNA is TGTGCCAGCAGTTTAAATTACGGCGGGTTTACAGATACGCAGTATTTT. Its translation is CASSLNYGGFTDTQYF.

The chain recombines TRBV2 with TRBJ2-2, with 11 bases matching TRBD2. J was trimmed by 5 bases and V by 5 bases; bases with no gene match: 1. The CDR3 totals 14 residues. CDR1 SNHLY and CDR2 FYNNEI come from the germline V gene. Written as DNA, the CDR3 is TGTGCCAGCAGTCGGACTAGCGGGACCGGGGAGCTGTTTTTT. Translating it yields CASSRTSGTGELFF.

V usage is TRBV9 and J usage is TRBJ2-5; D is perhaps TRBD1 (5 bases). Germline V gene data show CDR1 as SGDLS and CDR2 as YYNGEE. V lost 0 bases and J lost 2, with 14 bases in between. This CDR3 region has 16 residues. CDR3 in DNA: TGTGCCAGCAGCGTAGGGGGAAGGGGATCTCAAGAGACCCAGTACTTC. Amino acid sequence: CASSVGGRGSQETQYF. The complete variable domain, with remaining parts taken from reference TRBV9 and TRBJ2-5, reads DSGVTQTPKHLITATGQRVTLRCSPRSGDLSVYWYQQSLDQGLQFLIQYYNGEERAKGNILERFSAQQFPDLHSELNLSSLELGDSALYFCASSVGGRGSQETQYFGPGTRLLVL.

In this sample, this clone turned up once. CDR3 DNA sequence: TGTGCCAGCAGCCACCGGGACAGGGTAGAGGCCTACGAGCAGTACTTC. Protein product: CASSHRDRVEAYEQYF. This chain connects TRBV5-5 to TRBJ2-7, with TRBD1 matching 9 bases. V gave up 4 bases and J gave up 2 bases; unmatched junction bases: 10. The V gene's germline CDR1 is SGHKS and CDR2 YYEKEE (reference sequence). This CDR3 is built from 16 residues.

This chain uses TRBV3-1 (or the pseudogene TRBV3-2) with TRBJ1-2; 11 positions agree with TRBD1. Germline trimming cut 5 bases from V and 4 bases from J; bases unmatched to any gene: 3. Germline CDR1 LGHDT, CDR2 YNNKEL (reference sequence). The CDR3 has 14 residues. The CDR3 DNA reads TGTGCCAGCAGCGGACAGGGGGCGCGCTATGGCTACACCTTC. Its translation is CASSGQGARYGYTF.